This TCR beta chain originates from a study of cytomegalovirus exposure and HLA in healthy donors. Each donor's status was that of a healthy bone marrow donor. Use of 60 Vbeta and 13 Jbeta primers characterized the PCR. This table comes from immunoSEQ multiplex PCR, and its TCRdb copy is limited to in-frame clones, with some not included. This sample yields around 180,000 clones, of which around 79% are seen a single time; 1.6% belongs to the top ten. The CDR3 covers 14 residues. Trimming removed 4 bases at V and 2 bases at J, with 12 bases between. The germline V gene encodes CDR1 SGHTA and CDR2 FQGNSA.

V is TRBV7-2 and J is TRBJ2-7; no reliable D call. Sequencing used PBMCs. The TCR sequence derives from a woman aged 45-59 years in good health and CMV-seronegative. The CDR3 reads CASSSRFYTYEQYF. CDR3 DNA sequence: TGTGCCAGCAGCTCCCGGTTTTATACCTACGAGCAGTACTTC.